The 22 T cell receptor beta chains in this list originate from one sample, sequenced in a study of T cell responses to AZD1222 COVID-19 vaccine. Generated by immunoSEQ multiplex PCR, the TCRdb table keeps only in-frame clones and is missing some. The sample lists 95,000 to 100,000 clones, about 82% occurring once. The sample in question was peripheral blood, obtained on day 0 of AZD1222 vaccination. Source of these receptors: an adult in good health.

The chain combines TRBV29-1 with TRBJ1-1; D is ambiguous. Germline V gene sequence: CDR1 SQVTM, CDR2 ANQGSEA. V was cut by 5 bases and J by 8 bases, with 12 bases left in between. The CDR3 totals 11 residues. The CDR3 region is CSVKRSGEAFF. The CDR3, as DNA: TGCAGCGTTAAGAGATCGGGGGAAGCTTTCTTT.

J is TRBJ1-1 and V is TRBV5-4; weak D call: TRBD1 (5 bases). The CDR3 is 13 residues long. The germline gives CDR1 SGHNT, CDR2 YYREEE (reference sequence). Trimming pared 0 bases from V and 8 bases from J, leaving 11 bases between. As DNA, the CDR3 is TGTGCCAGCAGCTTGGCCAGGGAGAAAGAAGCTTTCTTT. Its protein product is CASSLAREKEAFF.

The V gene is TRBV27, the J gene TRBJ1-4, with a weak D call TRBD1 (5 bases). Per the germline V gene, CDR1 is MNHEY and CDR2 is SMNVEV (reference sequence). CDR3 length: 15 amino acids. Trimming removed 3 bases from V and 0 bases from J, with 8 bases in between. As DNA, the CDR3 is TGTGCCAGCAGTTTGGGGGTTTCAACTAATGAAAAACTGTTTTTT. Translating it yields CASSLGVSTNEKLFF.

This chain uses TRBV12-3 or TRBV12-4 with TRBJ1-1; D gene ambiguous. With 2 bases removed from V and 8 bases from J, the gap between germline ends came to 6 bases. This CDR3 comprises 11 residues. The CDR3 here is CASSLSGEAFF. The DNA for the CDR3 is TGTGCCAGCAGTTTATCGGGGGAAGCTTTCTTT.

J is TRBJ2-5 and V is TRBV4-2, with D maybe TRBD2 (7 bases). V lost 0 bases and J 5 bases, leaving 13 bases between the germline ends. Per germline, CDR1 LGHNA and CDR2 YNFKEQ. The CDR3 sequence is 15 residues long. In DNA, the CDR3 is TGTGCCAGCAGCCAAGAGGGAGGGGGTAGGGAGACCCAGTACTTC. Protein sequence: CASSQEGGGRETQYF.

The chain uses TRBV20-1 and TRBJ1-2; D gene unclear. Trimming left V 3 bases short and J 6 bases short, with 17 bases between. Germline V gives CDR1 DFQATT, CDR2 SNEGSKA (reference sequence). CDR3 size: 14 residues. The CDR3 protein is CSASTPGRMHGYTF. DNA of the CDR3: TGCAGTGCTAGTACGCCTGGCCGGATGCATGGCTACACCTTC.

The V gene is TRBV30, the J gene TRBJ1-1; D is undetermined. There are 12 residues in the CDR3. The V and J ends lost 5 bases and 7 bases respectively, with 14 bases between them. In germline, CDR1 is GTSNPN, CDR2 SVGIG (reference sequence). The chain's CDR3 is CAWGPGKVEAFF. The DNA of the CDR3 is TGTGCCTGGGGTCCGGGGAAAGTTGAAGCTTTCTTT.

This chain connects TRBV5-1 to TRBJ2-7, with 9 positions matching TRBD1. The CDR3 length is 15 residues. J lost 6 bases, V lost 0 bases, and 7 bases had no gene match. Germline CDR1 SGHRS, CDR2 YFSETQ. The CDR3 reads CASSLGGQGESEQYF. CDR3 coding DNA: TGCGCCAGCAGCTTGGGGGGACAGGGAGAAAGCGAGCAGTACTTC.

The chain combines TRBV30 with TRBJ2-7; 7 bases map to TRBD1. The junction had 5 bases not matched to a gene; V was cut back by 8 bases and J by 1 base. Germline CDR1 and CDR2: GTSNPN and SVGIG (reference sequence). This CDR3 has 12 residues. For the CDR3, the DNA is TGTGCCCACAGGGGTGGGTCCTACGAGCAGTACTTC. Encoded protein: CAHRGGSYEQYF.

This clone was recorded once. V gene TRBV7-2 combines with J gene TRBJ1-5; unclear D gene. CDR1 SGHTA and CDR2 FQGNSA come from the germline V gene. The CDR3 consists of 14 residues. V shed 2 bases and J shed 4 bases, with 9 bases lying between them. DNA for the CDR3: TGTGCCAGCAGCTTAATTGGCAATAATCAGCCCCAGCATTTT. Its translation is CASSLIGNNQPQHF.

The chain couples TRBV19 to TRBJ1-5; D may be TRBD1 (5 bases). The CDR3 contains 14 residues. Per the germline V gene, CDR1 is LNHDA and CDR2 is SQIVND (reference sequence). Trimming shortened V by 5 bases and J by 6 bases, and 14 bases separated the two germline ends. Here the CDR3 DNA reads TGTGCCAGTAGTTTCAGGGATTATGCTCAGCCCCAGCATTTT. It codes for CASSFRDYAQPQHF.

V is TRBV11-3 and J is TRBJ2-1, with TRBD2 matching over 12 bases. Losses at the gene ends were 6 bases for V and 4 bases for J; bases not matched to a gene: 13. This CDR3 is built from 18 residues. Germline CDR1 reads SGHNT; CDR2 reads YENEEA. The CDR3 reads CASSFRTSGIEGYNEQFF. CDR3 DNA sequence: TGTGCCAGCAGTTTTCGGACTAGCGGGATTGAAGGGTACAATGAGCAGTTCTTC.

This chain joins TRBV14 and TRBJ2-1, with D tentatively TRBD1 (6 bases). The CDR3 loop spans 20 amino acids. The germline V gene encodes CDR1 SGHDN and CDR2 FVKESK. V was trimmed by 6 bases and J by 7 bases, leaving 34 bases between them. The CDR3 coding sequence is TGTGCCAGCAGTCAGCGAACAAGAGGAGCCGGGACACATCCTAAAAATGAGCAGTTCTTC. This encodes CASSQRTRGAGTHPKNEQFF. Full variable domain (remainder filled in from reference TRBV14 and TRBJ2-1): EAGVTQFPSHSVIEKGQTVTLRCDPISGHDNLYWYRRVMGKEIKFLLHFVKESKQDESGMPNNRFLAERTGGTYSTLKVQPAELEDSGVYFCASSQRTRGAGTHPKNEQFFGPGTRLTVL.

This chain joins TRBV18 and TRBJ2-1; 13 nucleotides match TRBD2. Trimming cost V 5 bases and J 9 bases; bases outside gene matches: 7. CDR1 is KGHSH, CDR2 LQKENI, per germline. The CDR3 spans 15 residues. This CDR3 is CASSEGLAGPTEQFF. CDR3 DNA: TGTGCCAGCTCAGAGGGACTAGCGGGACCCACTGAGCAGTTCTTC.

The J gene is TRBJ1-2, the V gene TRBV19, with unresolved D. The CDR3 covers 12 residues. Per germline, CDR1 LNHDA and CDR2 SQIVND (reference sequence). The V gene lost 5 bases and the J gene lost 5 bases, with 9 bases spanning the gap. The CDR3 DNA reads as TGTGCCAGTAGTCTGCAAGGGTATGGCTACACCTTC. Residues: CASSLQGYGYTF.

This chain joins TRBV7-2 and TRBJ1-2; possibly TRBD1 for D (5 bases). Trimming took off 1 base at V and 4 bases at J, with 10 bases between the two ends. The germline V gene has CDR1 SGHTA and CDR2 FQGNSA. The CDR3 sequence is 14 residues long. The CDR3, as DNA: TGTGCCAGCAGCTTAGGGGGCGCCGGCTATGGCTACACCTTC. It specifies CASSLGGAGYGYTF. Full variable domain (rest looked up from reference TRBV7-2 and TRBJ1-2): GAGVSQSPSNKVTEKGKDVELRCDPISGHTALYWYRQSLGQGLEFLIYFQGNSAPDKSGLPSDRFSAERTGGSVSTLTIQRTQQEDSAVYLCASSLGGAGYGYTFGSGTRLTVV.

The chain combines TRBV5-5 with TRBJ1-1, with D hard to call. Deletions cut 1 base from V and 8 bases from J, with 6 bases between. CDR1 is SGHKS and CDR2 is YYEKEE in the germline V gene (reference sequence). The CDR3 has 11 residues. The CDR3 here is CASSLRAEAFF. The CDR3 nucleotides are TGTGCCAGCAGCTTGCGGGCAGAAGCTTTCTTT.

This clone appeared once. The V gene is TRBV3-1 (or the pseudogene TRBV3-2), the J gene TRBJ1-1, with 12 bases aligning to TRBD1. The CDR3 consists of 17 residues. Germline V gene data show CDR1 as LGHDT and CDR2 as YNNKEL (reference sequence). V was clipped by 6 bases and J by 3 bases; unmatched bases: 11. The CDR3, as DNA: TGTGCCAGCAGTCCGGCCGGGACAGGGGGCGCTTACACTGAAGCTTTCTTT. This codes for CASSPAGTGGAYTEAFF.

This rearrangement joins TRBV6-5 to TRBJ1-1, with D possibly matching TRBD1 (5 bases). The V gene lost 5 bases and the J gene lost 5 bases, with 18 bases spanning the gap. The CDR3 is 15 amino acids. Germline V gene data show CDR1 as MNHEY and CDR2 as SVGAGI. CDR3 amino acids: CASSPRDARGTEAFF. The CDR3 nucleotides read TGTGCCAGCAGTCCTAGGGACGCCCGGGGGACTGAAGCTTTCTTT.

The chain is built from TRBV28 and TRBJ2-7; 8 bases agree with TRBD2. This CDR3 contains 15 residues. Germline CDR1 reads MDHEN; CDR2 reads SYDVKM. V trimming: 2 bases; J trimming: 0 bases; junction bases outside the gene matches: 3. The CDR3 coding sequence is TGTGCCAGCAGTTTAATGAGCGGGAGCTCCTACGAGCAGTACTTC. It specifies CASSLMSGSSYEQYF.

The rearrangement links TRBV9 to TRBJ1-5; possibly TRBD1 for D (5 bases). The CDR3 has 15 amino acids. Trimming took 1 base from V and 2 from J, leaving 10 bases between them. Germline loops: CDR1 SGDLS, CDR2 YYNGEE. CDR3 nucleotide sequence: TGTGCCAGCAGCGTATCCCAGGGAGGCAATCAGCCCCAGCATTTT. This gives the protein CASSVSQGGNQPQHF.

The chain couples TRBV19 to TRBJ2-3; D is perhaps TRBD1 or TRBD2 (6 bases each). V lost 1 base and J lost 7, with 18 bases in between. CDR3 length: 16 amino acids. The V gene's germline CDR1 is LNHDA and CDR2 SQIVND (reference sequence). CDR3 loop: CASSIGGGQTTNTQYF. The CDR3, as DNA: TGTGCCAGTAGTATAGGAGGGGGGCAAACGACTAATACGCAGTATTTT.